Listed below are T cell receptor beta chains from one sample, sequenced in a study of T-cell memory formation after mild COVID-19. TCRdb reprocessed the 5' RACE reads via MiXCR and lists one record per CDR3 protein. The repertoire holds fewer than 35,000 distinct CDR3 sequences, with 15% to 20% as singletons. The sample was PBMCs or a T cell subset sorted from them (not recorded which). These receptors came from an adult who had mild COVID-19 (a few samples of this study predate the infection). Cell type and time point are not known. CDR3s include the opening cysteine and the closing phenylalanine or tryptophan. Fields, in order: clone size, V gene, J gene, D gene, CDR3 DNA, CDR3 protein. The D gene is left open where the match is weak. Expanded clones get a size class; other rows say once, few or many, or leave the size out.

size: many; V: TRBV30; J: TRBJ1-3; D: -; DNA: TGTGCCATTGGGTCCGTGGGCACCATATATTTT; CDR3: CAIGSVGTIYF
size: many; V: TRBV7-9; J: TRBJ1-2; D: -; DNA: TGTGCCAGCAGCTTAGCGTCGCCCTATGGCTACACCTTC; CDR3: CASSLASPYGYTF
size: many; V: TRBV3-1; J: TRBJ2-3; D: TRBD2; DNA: TGTGCCAGCAGCCAACCTAGCGGGGGGATCGCAGATACGCAGTATTTT; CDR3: CASSQPSGGIADTQYF
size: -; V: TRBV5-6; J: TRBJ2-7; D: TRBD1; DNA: TGTGCCAGCAGTCCCGGGACAGGGACCTACGAGCAGTACTTC; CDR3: CASSPGTGTYEQYF
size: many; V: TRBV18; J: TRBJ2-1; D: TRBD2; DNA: TGTGCCAGCTCATCGACTAGCGGGCCTTACAATGAGCAGTTCTTC; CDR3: CASSSTSGPYNEQFF
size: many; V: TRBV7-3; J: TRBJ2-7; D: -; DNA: TGTGCCAGCAGCCTAGGGTTTCCCTACGAGCAGTACTTC; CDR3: CASSLGFPYEQYF
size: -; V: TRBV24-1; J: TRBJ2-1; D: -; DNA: TGTGCCACCAGTTCCCCGTCTGAGCAGTTCTTC; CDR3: CATSSPSEQFF
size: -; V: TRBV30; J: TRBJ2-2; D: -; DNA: TGTGCCTGGAGTTTCCAGGGCACCGGGGAGCTGTTTTTT; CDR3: CAWSFQGTGELFF
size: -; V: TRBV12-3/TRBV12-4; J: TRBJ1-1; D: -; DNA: TGTGCCAGTTCTCAGGACAGCCGCATGAACACTGAAGCTTTCTTT; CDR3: CASSQDSRMNTEAFF
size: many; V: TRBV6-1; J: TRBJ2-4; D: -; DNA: TGTGCCAGCAGTGACCCAAACCTCCCCGTCGGAAACATTCAGTACTTC; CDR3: CASSDPNLPVGNIQYF
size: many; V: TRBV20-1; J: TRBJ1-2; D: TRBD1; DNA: TGCAGTGCCACCGGGACAGGGTTAGGCTACACCTTC; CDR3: CSATGTGLGYTF
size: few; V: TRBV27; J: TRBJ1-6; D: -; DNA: TGTGCCACCCGAGGACAGATAGATAATTCACCCCTCCACTTT; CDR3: CATRGQIDNSPLHF
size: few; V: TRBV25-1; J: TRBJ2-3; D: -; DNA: TGTGCCAGCAGTGAACACGGACTTGCAGATACGCAGTATTTT; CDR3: CASSEHGLADTQYF
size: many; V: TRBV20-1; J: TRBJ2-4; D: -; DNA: TGCAGTGCTAGTGATCTAGCCAAAAACATTCAGTACTTC; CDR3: CSASDLAKNIQYF
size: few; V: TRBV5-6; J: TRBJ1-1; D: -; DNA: TGTGCCAGCAGCCCGGAGGCAGGGCGAGTCTCTGAAGCTTTCTTT; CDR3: CASSPEAGRVSEAFF
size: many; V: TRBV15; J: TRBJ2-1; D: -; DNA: TGTGCCACCAGCAGGGACTTAGTCGAGGGCAATGAGCAGTTCTTC; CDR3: CATSRDLVEGNEQFF
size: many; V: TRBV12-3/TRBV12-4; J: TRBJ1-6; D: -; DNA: TGTGCCAGCAGTTACACCCCGACTCTTTATAATTCACCCCTCCACTTT; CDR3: CASSYTPTLYNSPLHF
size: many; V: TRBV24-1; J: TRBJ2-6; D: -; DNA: TGTGCCACCAGTGATTCCCTTTTGACAGGTGTGGGGCCCTCTGGGGCCAACGTCCTGACTTTC; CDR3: CATSDSLLTGVGPSGANVLTF
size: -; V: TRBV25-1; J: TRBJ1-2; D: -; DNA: TGTGCCAGCAGTGACAACCCGGCGGGGAATGGCTACACCTTC; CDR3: CASSDNPAGNGYTF
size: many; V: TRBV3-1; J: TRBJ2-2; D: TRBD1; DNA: TGTGCCAGCAGCCAAGGACAGGGCGGTTGGACCGGGGAGCTGTTTTTT; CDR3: CASSQGQGGWTGELFF
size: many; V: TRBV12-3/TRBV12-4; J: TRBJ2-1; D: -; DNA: TGTGCCAGCAGTCCGTACTCAGCCCACAATGAGCAGTTCTTC; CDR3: CASSPYSAHNEQFF
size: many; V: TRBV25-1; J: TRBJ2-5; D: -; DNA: TGTGCCAGCAGCCCAGTCGGCCCCCATAGTGGGACCCAGTACTTC; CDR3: CASSPVGPHSGTQYF
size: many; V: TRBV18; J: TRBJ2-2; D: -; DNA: TGTGCCAGCTCACCCTCCAGCACCGGGGAGCTGTTTTTT; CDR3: CASSPSSTGELFF
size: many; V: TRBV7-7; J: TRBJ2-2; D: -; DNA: TGTGCCAGCAGCCGTTTGACGATGGACAGCACCGGGGAGCTGTTTTTT; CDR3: CASSRLTMDSTGELFF
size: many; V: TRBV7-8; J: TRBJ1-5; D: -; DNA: TGTGCCAGCAGCTTAGAGTTGGGGCCCCAGCATTTT; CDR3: CASSLELGPQHF
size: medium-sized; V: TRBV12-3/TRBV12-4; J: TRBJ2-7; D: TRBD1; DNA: TGTGCCAGCAGTTCAACAGGGGGCTCCTACGAGCAGTACTTC; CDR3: CASSSTGGSYEQYF
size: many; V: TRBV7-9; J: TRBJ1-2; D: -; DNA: TGTGCCAGCAGCCCCAGCGGTGGGGCGCACTATGGCTACACCTTC; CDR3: CASSPSGGAHYGYTF
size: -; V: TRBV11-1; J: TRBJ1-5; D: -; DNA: TGTGCCAGCAGCTTAGAGTCGGCGCAGCCCCAGCATTTT; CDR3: CASSLESAQPQHF
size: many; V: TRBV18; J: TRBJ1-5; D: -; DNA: TGTGCCAGCTCACCGTACGACAGCAATCAGCCCCAGCATTTT; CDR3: CASSPYDSNQPQHF
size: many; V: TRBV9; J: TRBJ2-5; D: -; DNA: TGTGCCAGCAGTGCCTCGGGGCAGGTCTACCAAGAGACCCAGTACTTC; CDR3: CASSASGQVYQETQYF
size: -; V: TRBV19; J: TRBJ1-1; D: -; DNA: TGTGCCAGTAGTATAGCGTGGGCGGACGAAGCTTTCTTT; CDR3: CASSIAWADEAFF
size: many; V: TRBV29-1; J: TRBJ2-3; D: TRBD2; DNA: TGCAGCGTGGCGGGTAGCGGGGGGGCTGCGCAGTATTTT; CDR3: CSVAGSGGAAQYF
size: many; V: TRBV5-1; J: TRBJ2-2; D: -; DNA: TGCGCCAGCAGCCGAATCGGAGGGGAGCTGTTTTTT; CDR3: CASSRIGGELFF
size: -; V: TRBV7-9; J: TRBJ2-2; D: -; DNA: TGTGCCAGCAGCCCTGGGACAACAAATTCCGGGGAGCTGTTTTTT; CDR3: CASSPGTTNSGELFF
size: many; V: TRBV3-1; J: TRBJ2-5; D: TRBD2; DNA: TGTGCCAGCAGCCAAGTGGCGGGAGTGGGCGTGGAGACCCAGTACTTC; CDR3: CASSQVAGVGVETQYF